These T cell receptor beta chains were read from a single sample in a study of blood T cell repertoires in COVID-19. Produced via immunoSEQ multiplex PCR; TCRdb's table is partial and in-frame only. The repertoire holds 250,000 to 300,000 clones, with approximately 86% as singletons. The source material was PBMCs or T cells enriched from blood (not recorded which). These receptors were obtained from a woman aged 25-40 years who had recovered from COVID-19. Each CDR3 is given with its conserved first and last residue. A D gene is named only where the DNA matches it firmly. Where a row states a size, it is once, few, many or the class of an expanded clone; other rows omit it.

v_call	j_call	clone_size	d_call	cdr3_aa	cdr3_nt
TRBV30	TRBJ1-6	.	TRBD1	CASPDRGNNSPLHF	TGTGCCTCCCCGGACAGGGGGAATAATTCACCCCTCCACTTT
TRBV5-1	TRBJ1-2	.	.	CASSGTGLNYGYTF	TGCGCCAGCAGTGGCACAGGCCTAAACTATGGCTACACCTTC
TRBV20-1	TRBJ2-7	.	TRBD1	CSASQSGDRGGF	TGCAGTGCTAGTCAATCAGGGGACAGGGGAGGATTC
TRBV28	TRBJ2-2	once	TRBD2	CASSDPGGTGELFF	TGTGCCAGCTCTGATCCGGGGGGCACCGGGGAGCTGTTTTTT
TRBV3-1/TRBV3-2	TRBJ1-4	.	TRBD1	CASSEGQPATNEKLFF	TGTGCCAGCAGCGAGGGACAGCCTGCAACTAATGAAAAACTGTTTTTT
TRBV6-1	TRBJ1-5	.	.	CASSEDLGRVNQPQHF	TGTGCCAGCAGTGAAGACTTAGGCAGGGTTAATCAGCCCCAGCATTTT
TRBV13	TRBJ2-1	.	TRBD2	CASKTSGGAYNEQFF	TGTGCCAGCAAGACTAGCGGGGGGGCCTACAATGAGCAGTTCTTC
TRBV5-1	TRBJ1-4	once	.	CASSLLGGNEKLFF	TGCGCCAGCAGCTTGTTAGGGGGTAATGAAAAACTGTTTTTT
TRBV19	TRBJ2-1	.	.	CASSPSSVNEQFF	TGTGCCAGTAGCCCCTCCAGCGTCAATGAGCAGTTCTTC
TRBV30	TRBJ1-4	.	.	CAWSVQAGEKLFF	TGTGCCTGGAGTGTACAGGCCGGGGAAAAACTGTTTTTT
TRBV7-2	TRBJ2-5	.	.	CASSLVQGGTQLTQYF	TGTGCCAGCAGCTTAGTACAGGGGGGGACCCAATTGACCCAGTACTTC
TRBV9	TRBJ2-1	once	.	CASSLTNYRYNEQFF	TGTGCCAGCAGCCTAACTAACTATCGCTACAATGAGCAGTTCTTC
TRBV27	TRBJ2-7	.	TRBD1	CASRDRDSYEQYF	TGTGCCAGCCGGGACAGGGATTCCTACGAGCAGTACTTC
TRBV18	TRBJ2-3	.	.	CASSPPEGAADTQYF	TGTGCCAGCTCACCACCTGAGGGAGCGGCAGATACGCAGTATTTT
TRBV5-1	TRBJ2-3	.	TRBD1	CASSYGTGQDTQYF	TGCGCCAGCAGCTACGGGACAGGGCAAGATACGCAGTATTTT
TRBV28	TRBJ2-1	.	.	CASARAGNEQFF	TGTGCCAGCGCACGGGCGGGCAATGAGCAGTTCTTC
TRBV30	TRBJ1-2	.	.	CAWSVGDYYGYTF	TGTGCCTGGAGTGTCGGGGACTACTATGGCTACACCTTC
TRBV18	TRBJ2-7	once	.	CASSPGPDPKYEQYF	TGTGCCAGCTCACCGGGGCCAGACCCAAAGTACGAGCAGTACTTC
TRBV5-1	TRBJ1-6	few	TRBD1	CASRDRPLSGPANSPLHF	TGCGCCAGCCGGGACAGGCCCCTGAGTGGTCCCGCTAATTCACCCCTCCACTTT
TRBV15	TRBJ1-4	.	.	CATSPRQFNEKLFF	TGTGCCACCTCCCCCCGACAGTTTAATGAAAAACTGTTTTTT
TRBV7-2	TRBJ2-5	.	.	CASSLAPGWRGGETQYF	TGTGCCAGCAGCTTAGCCCCAGGGTGGAGGGGAGGAGAGACCCAGTACTTC
TRBV11-3	TRBJ2-7	.	TRBD2	CASSSTSGGPFFDYEQYF	TGTGCCAGCAGCTCAACTAGCGGGGGCCCCTTTTTTGATTACGAGCAGTACTTC
TRBV15	TRBJ2-1	.	TRBD1	CATRPEGQGIGEQFF	TGTGCCACCAGGCCGGAGGGACAGGGGATTGGCGAGCAGTTCTTC
TRBV5-1	TRBJ1-6	.	TRBD1	CASSRGQSNSPLHF	TGCGCCAGCAGCCGGGGACAGTCAAATTCACCCCTCCACTTT
TRBV5-6	TRBJ2-7	.	TRBD2	CASSPYPGLVSEQYF	TGTGCCAGCAGCCCCTATCCGGGACTAGTCTCCGAGCAGTACTTC
TRBV10-3	TRBJ1-6	once	.	CDPHSGTMDNSPLHF	TGTGATCCACACTCCGGGACAATGGATAATTCACCCCTCCACTTT
TRBV7-8	TRBJ1-3	once	.	CASSLSPTQGLYF	TGTGCCAGCAGCTTATCCCCCACACAGGGCCTATATTTT
TRBV5-5	TRBJ2-7	once	TRBD2	CASSLVPYAGDEQYF	TGTGCCAGCAGCTTGGTACCTTACGCGGGGGACGAGCAGTACTTC